This TCR beta chain comes out of a study of Graves' ophthalmopathy and Graves' hyperthyroidism. This clonotype was seen many times. Investigators amplified TCR beta CDR3 regions from RNA transcripts. In the first round, RT-PCR was carried out with HTBI primers, and a multiplex PCR formed the second round. Via MiXCR, TCRdb re-called the multiplex PCR reads, giving one row per CDR3 protein. This table holds hundreds of thousands of distinct CDR3 sequences, about 15% found once. The length of the CDR3 is 19 residues. Trimming cost V 2 bases and J 1 base, with 21 bases left between them. Germline CDR1 reads MNHEY; CDR2 reads SVGAGI.

The TCR comes from a woman in her 30s with Graves' ophthalmopathy. Sequencing was performed on blood. This sequence joins TRBV6-5 and TRBJ2-4; a possible D gene is TRBD2 (6 bases). The CDR3 here is CASSYAITGALSAKNIQYF. Written as DNA, the CDR3 is TGTGCCAGCAGTTACGCGATAACGGGAGCTTTGAGCGCCAAAAACATTCAGTACTTC.